The 16 T cell receptor beta chains below come from one sample, sequenced in a study of cytomegalovirus exposure and HLA in healthy donors. PCR involved 60 Vbeta and 13 Jbeta primers. Profiled with immunoSEQ multiplex PCR; TCRdb holds only in-frame clones, not every one. The table lists approximately 150,000 clones, around three quarters of them singletons. The sequenced material came from PBMCs. These TCRs come from a woman aged 25 to 39 in good health and CMV-seronegative.

As regards this clone: The identical CDR3 is also encoded by other nucleotide sequences in the sample. In nucleotides, the CDR3 is TGTGCCAGCAGCTTACTCGTTCACTCGCGGGGACTCACAGATACGCAGTATTTT. Encoded protein: CASSLLVHSRGLTDTQYF. The chain employs TRBV7-6 and TRBJ2-3, with D perhaps TRBD2 (6 bases). Germline-derived CDR1 and CDR2 are SGHVS and FNYEAQ. Trimming stripped 2 bases from V and 2 bases from J, with 20 bases between. This CDR3 is built from 18 residues.

V and J are TRBV6-6 and TRBJ1-3; 10 bases map to TRBD1. This CDR3 is built from 16 residues. Germline CDR1 MNHNY, CDR2 SVGAGI (reference sequence). The V and J ends lost 4 bases and 10 bases, in that order; junction bases with no gene match: 13. As DNA, the CDR3 is TGTGCCAGCAGTTCTTCCGGGACAGGGGTTAGGAGGACCATATATTTT. Encoded protein: CASSSSGTGVRRTIYF.

Only a few counts were recorded for this clone. The V call is TRBV7-3, the J call TRBJ2-1; 8 bases are a match to TRBD1. The CDR3 extends over 15 amino acids. V was pared by 2 bases and J by 9 bases, with 9 bases of the junction left unmatched. Germline CDR1 is SGHTA and CDR2 is FQGTGA. The CDR3 loop is CASSLSGGLRGEQFF. CDR3 DNA: TGTGCCAGCAGCTTATCAGGGGGCTTACGGGGTGAGCAGTTCTTC.

The rearrangement uses TRBV28 and TRBJ1-3; D is possibly TRBD1 (6 bases). The germline V gene has CDR1 MDHEN and CDR2 SYDVKM. This CDR3 contains 13 residues. Between the trimmed V and J ends, which lost 6 bases and 7 bases, there was a span of 13 bases. The CDR3 sequence is CASSRGERNTIYF. The CDR3 DNA follows: TGTGCCAGCAGCAGGGGAGAAAGGAACACCATATATTTT.

The chain couples TRBV6-6 to TRBJ2-3, with 7 bases that match TRBD1. The CDR3 runs to 15 residues. The V gene end was trimmed by 0 bases and the J gene end by 3 bases; junction bases not matched to a gene: 3. CDR1 is MNHNY, CDR2 SVGAGI, per germline (reference sequence). Here the CDR3 DNA reads TGTGCCAGCAGTTACTCGTGGGGACAGACAGATACGCAGTATTTT. This sequence encodes CASSYSWGQTDTQYF.

The chain uses TRBV7-3 and TRBJ2-5; 7 bases agree with TRBD1. Germline CDR1 reads SGHTA; CDR2 reads FQGTGA. V gave up 1 base and J gave up 8 bases; unmatched junction bases: 10. This CDR3 contains 15 residues. The CDR3 bases are TGTGCCAGCAGCTTAAATGACAGGGCACCGAACACCCAGTACTTC. It is translated as CASSLNDRAPNTQYF.

This clone is a singleton in its sample. This sequence joins TRBV6-5 and TRBJ1-5; D is undetermined. V was cut by 2 bases and J by 1 base, with 6 bases left in between. This CDR3 is 14 amino acids long. CDR1 and CDR2 from the germline V gene are MNHEY and SVGAGI. CDR3 coding DNA: TGTGCCAGCAGTTACGTATCCAGCAATCAGCCCCAGCATTTT. Translated: CASSYVSSNQPQHF.

The rearrangement joins TRBV29-1 to TRBJ2-7; 10 positions agree with TRBD1. Germline V gene sequence: CDR1 SQVTM, CDR2 ANQGSEA. This CDR3 is 14 amino acids long. J gave up 2 bases and V 1 base, and 2 bases lay outside the gene matches. The CDR3 coding sequence is TGCAGCGTTGAAGGGACAGGGGGAACCTACGAGCAGTACTTC. Protein product: CSVEGTGGTYEQYF.

J is TRBJ2-7 and V is TRBV7-7, with TRBD1 matching over 8 bases. The junction had 13 bases not matched to a gene; V was cut back by 1 base and J by 2 bases. The CDR3 extends over 18 amino acids. Germline CDR1 is SSHAT and CDR2 is FNYEAQ (reference sequence). The CDR3 here is CASSLGLTRDRPTYEQYF. CDR3 nucleotide sequence: TGTGCCAGCAGCTTAGGACTCACCCGGGACAGGCCTACCTACGAGCAGTACTTC.

The chain employs TRBV28 and TRBJ2-1; 15 bases are a match to TRBD2. This CDR3 comprises 16 residues. V gave up 8 bases and J gave up 8 bases; unmatched junction bases: 10. Germline assignment: CDR1 MDHEN and CDR2 SYDVKM. The CDR3 region is CASAPGLAGGGDEQFF. CDR3 DNA: TGTGCCAGCGCACCGGGACTAGCGGGAGGAGGTGATGAGCAGTTCTTC.

This clone was seen a handful of times. Additional DNA sequences in this sample encode the identical CDR3. The V call is TRBV29-1, the J call TRBJ2-3; D remains unclear. This CDR3 has 12 amino acids. Trimming pared 3 bases from V and 3 bases from J, leaving 7 bases between. Germline V CDR1 and CDR2: SQVTM, ANQGSEA. CDR3 region: CSVDSSTDTQYF. CDR3 in DNA: TGCAGCGTTGACTCCAGTACAGATACGCAGTATTTT.

The V and J genes are TRBV4-2 and TRBJ2-5; D ambiguous. The CDR3 consists of 14 residues. Germline lookup yields CDR1 LGHNA and CDR2 YNFKEQ. V dropped 1 base and J dropped 3 bases, with 9 bases sitting between them. In DNA form, the CDR3 reads TGTGCCAGCAGCCAAGCGGCGGAAGAAGAGACCCAGTACTTC. Protein: CASSQAAEEETQYF.

V and J are TRBV6-5 and TRBJ1-2; 10 bases align to TRBD1. The CDR3 has 15 residues. The V gene's germline CDR1 is MNHEY and CDR2 SVGAGI. Trimming took 10 bases from V and 0 from J; bases not matched to a gene: 8. The CDR3 bases are TGTGCCAACCACGAGGGACAGGGGTCTAACTATGGCTACACCTTC. Translating it yields CANHEGQGSNYGYTF.

The rearrangement links TRBV19 to TRBJ2-3; no reliable D call. Germline V gene data show CDR1 as LNHDA and CDR2 as SQIVND (reference sequence). Deletions cut 4 bases from V and 2 bases from J, with 4 bases between. This CDR3 has 12 residues. The CDR3 here is CASSTNTDTQYF. CDR3 bases: TGTGCCAGTAGTACAAACACAGATACGCAGTATTTT.

The rearrangement uses TRBV7-2 and TRBJ2-2; 7 nucleotides agree with TRBD2. The CDR3 extends over 15 amino acids. With 2 bases clipped from V and 6 bases from J, the junction kept 6 bases outside the gene matches. Germline V gene data show CDR1 as SGHTA and CDR2 as FQGNSA. The chain's CDR3 is CASSLTSVVPGELFF. The CDR3, as DNA: TGTGCCAGCAGCTTAACTAGCGTCGTCCCCGGGGAGCTGTTTTTT.

The genes are TRBV4-2 and TRBJ2-2, with 7 nucleotides matching TRBD1. Trimming cost V 3 bases and J 0 bases; bases outside gene matches: 4. CDR1 and CDR2 (germline): LGHNA, YNFKEQ. The CDR3 runs to 16 residues. The CDR3 spells CASSQRQGSNTGELFF. The CDR3 DNA is TGTGCCAGCAGCCAGAGACAGGGTTCGAACACCGGGGAGCTGTTTTTT.